This TCR beta chain was found in a study of cytomegalovirus exposure and HLA in healthy donors. Whole-study findings and limits: TCR beta chains numbering about 160 were designated cytomegalovirus-associated. The CMV antigen specificity of a few CMV-associated chains was confirmed through in vitro analysis.

Profiled with immunoSEQ multiplex PCR; TCRdb holds only in-frame clones, not every one. Among some 170,000 clones listed, 85% to 90% were seen once. On this clone itself: What it recognizes is unknown.

The CDR3 length is 18 residues. V lost 1 base to trimming and J lost 3 bases; unmatched junction nucleotides: 12. Germline assignment: CDR1 SGHAT and CDR2 FQNNGV. V usage is TRBV11-2 and J usage is TRBJ2-7; 10 positions match TRBD1. The sample comprised PBMCs. This TCR derives from a man aged 18 to 35 in good health and CMV-seropositive. In nucleotides, the CDR3 is TGTGCCAGCAGCTTAGTTTCCGTATGGGACAGGGGAAACTACGAGCAGTACTTC. It translates to CASSLVSVWDRGNYEQYF.